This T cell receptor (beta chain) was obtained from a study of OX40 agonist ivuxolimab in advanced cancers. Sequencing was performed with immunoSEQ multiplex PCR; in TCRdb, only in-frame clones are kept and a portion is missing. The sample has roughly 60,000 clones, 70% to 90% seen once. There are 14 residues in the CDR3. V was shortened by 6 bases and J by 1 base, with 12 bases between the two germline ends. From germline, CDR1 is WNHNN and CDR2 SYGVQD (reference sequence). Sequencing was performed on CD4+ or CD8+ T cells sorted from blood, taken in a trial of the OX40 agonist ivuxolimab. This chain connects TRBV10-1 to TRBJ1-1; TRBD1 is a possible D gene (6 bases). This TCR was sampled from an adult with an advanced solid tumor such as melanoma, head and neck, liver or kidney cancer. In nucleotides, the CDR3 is TGCGCCAGCAGCCGGGACACCTCGAACACTGAAGCTTTCTTT. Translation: CASSRDTSNTEAFF.